This T cell receptor beta chain was observed in a study of shared clonotypes between healthy human individuals. Assay used: immunoSEQ multiplex PCR; TCRdb lists only in-frame clones, some missing. The table lists 2 million to 2.5 million clones, just under 95% of them singletons. General observations from the study: The expectation was that sequencing depth would affect clonotype sharing among donors.

The germline CDR1 and CDR2 sequences are LGHNA and YNFKEQ. This CDR3 has 15 residues. V lost 3 bases, J lost 7 bases, and 8 bases stayed unmatched. This clone was recorded only once. Its specificity is unknown. Sequenced: naive CD4+ T cells from PBMCs. Subset noted: CD45RA+ positively selected. The chain has TRBV4-2 and TRBJ2-1; 8 bases fit TRBD2. The TCR sequence derives from a young man in good health. Some clones in this sample may be carry-over from other donors' samples. The CDR3: CASSQTGLVDNEQFF. The CDR3 DNA sequence: TGTGCCAGCAGCCAGACGGGACTAGTAGATAATGAGCAGTTCTTC.